This T cell receptor beta chain derives from a study of vaccination and CD4 T cells after COVID-19. The Oncomine TCR Beta short-read assay was applied to DNA of cultured CD4+ T cells. TCRdb used MiXCR to reprocess the PCR reads, holding one entry per CDR3 protein. The sample consists of 11,000 to 15,000 distinct CDR3 sequences, about 40% of them appearing once. Treatment of the sample: roughly 11-day PBMC culture with coronavirus spike peptide pools or control peptides (ViraFEST assay). In this sample, this clonotype turned up a few times. Its antigen remains unidentified. What was sequenced was CD4+ T cells from blood, cultured in vitro. The sequence was collected from a human donor who had recovered from COVID-19.

CDR3 DNA sequence: TGTGCCAGCAGCACAGGGCCTCAGGAGCCCCAGCATTTT. It specifies CASSTGPQEPQHF. The J gene is TRBJ1-5, the V gene TRBV11-2; tentatively, D is TRBD1 (6 bases). Germline CDR1 is SGHAT and CDR2 is FQNNGV. The CDR3 has 13 residues. Trimming pared 5 bases from V and 8 bases from J, leaving 13 bases between.